These T cell receptor beta chains were read from a single sample in a study of response to subunit inactivated influenza vaccine. TCRdb fed the RT-PCR reads into MiXCR, producing one record per CDR3 protein. The sample has roughly 570,000 distinct CDR3 sequences, about 14% seen once. Specimen: PBMCs from blood, collected 11 to 12 days after vaccination. These receptors came from a man aged 50-60 years who received an inactivated influenza vaccine. CDR3s include the opening cysteine and the closing phenylalanine or tryptophan.

j_call v_call cdr3_aa
TRBJ2-7 TRBV7-9 CASSFRGTSSYEQYF
TRBJ1-5 TRBV7-2 CASSLAGFGNQPQHF
TRBJ2-3 TRBV7-2 CASSDFGESGDTQYF
TRBJ1-1 TRBV30 CAWSPRSLATEAFF
TRBJ2-1 TRBV25-1 CASSEPTGLLYNEQFF
TRBJ1-1 TRBV29-1 CSVRQGSSTEAFF
TRBJ1-2 TRBV12-3/TRBV12-4 CASSLWDRGGGYTF
TRBJ2-5 TRBV9 CASSGGRGRQETQYF
TRBJ2-5 TRBV7-9 CASSLFTGGEETQYF
TRBJ2-7 TRBV18 CASSPRQGNEQYF
TRBJ2-1 TRBV20-1 CSATAPGTGLSEQFF
TRBJ2-7 TRBV20-1 CRARGGGEQYF
TRBJ2-7 TRBV5-1 CASSSGWTGSNEQYF
TRBJ2-1 TRBV12-3/TRBV12-4 CASSTRRGPNEQFF
TRBJ2-1 TRBV12-3/TRBV12-4 CASSSRAGGLQYEQFF
TRBJ2-2 TRBV30 CAWSVIDSGTLSSGELFF
TRBJ2-5 TRBV12-3/TRBV12-4 CASSSLSPQYF
TRBJ2-2 TRBV5-1 CASSCGTSGRGSGELFF
TRBJ1-6 TRBV7-8 CASSLGVGLDITYNSPLHF
TRBJ2-7 TRBV10-3 CAISDGQGAEF
TRBJ2-1 TRBV29-1 CSVLQGWQFF
TRBJ1-3 TRBV4-3 CASSQDWGHGNTIYF
TRBJ2-7 TRBV7-6 CASSYGGNFYEQYF
TRBJ2-1 TRBV29-1 CSARRGATSYNEQFF
TRBJ1-3 TRBV4-2 CASSQDFTVPAPYLENTIYF
TRBJ2-6 TRBV11-1 CASSPRAGNLLGANVLTF
TRBJ2-1 TRBV20-1 CSASSYIEQFF
TRBJ2-3 TRBV5-1 CASSAGQAGDTQYF
TRBJ2-2 TRBV5-1 CASSWTGGNTGELFF
TRBJ2-2 TRBV2 CASNPGTGNYGELFF
TRBJ2-7 TRBV20-1 CSAKPGVDEQYF
TRBJ1-1 TRBV5-1 CASSLARNSRGNTEAFF
TRBJ1-6 TRBV3-1 CASSQVAQGVSPLHF
TRBJ2-7 TRBV29-1 CSVAPDRGEQYF
TRBJ1-4 TRBV2 CASSPRDSNEKLFF
TRBJ2-5 TRBV11-2 CASSLDFGIQETQYF
TRBJ2-5 TRBV5-1 CASSQQETQYF
TRBJ1-2 TRBV7-9 CASSLGAWTESYGYTF
TRBJ2-2 TRBV6-1 CASRAPGLADGELFF
TRBJ2-7 TRBV4-2 CASSQDVSNSYEQYF
TRBJ2-2 TRBV7-3 CASSLDGAGGELFF
TRBJ2-5 TRBV28 CASSLSADYLGYF
TRBJ2-7 TRBV11-2 CASSRALTYEQYF
TRBJ2-5 TRBV5-1 CASSQSGTGVKETQYF